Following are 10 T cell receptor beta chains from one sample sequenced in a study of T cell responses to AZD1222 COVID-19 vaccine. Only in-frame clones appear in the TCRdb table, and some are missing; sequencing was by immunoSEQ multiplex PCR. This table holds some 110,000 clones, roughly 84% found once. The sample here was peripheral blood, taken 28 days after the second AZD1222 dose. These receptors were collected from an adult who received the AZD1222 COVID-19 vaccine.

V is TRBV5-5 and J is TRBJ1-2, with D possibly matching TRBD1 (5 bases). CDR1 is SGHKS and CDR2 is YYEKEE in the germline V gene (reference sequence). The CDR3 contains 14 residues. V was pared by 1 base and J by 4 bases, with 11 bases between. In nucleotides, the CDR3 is TGTGCCAGCAGCTTGAACAGGCAAACCTATGGCTACACCTTC. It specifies CASSLNRQTYGYTF.

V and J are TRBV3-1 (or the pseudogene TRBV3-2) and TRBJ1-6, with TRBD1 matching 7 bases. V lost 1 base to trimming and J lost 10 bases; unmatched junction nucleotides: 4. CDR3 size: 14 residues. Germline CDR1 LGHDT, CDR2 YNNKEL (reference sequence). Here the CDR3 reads CASSQGQGRSPLHF. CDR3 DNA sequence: TGTGCCAGCAGCCAAGGACAGGGTAGATCACCCCTCCACTTT.

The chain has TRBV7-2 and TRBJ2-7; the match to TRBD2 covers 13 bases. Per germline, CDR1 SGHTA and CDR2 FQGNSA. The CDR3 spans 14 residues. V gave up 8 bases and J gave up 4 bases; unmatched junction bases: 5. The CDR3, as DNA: TGTGCCAGCGGCGAGACTAGCGGGAGGTACGAGCAGTACTTC. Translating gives CASGETSGRYEQYF.

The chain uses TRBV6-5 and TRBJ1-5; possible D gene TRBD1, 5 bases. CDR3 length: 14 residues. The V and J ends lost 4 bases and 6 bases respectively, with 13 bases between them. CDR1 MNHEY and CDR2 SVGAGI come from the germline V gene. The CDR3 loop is CASSLTGTTQPQHF. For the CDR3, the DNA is TGTGCCAGCAGTTTAACAGGTACCACTCAGCCCCAGCATTTT.

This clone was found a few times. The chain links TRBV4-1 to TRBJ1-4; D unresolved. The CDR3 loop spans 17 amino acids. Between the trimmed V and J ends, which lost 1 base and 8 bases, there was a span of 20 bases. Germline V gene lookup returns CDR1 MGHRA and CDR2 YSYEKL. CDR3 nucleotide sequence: TGCGCCAGCAGCCAAGGGTTTGGCGGCTCCCTCGGGGAAAAACTGTTTTTT. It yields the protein CASSQGFGGSLGEKLFF.

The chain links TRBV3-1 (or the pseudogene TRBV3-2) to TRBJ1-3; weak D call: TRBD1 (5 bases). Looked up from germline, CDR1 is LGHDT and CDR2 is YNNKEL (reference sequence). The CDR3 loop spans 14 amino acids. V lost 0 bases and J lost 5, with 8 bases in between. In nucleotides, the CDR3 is TGTGCCAGCAGCCAAGAGACAGATAGAAACACCATATATTTT. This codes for CASSQETDRNTIYF.

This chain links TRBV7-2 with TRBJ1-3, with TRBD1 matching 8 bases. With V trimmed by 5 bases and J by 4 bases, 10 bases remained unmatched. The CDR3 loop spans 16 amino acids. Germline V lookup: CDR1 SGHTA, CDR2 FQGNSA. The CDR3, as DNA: TGTGCCAGCAGCCCACGACAGGGGTGGGACGGAAACACCATATATTTT. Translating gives CASSPRQGWDGNTIYF.

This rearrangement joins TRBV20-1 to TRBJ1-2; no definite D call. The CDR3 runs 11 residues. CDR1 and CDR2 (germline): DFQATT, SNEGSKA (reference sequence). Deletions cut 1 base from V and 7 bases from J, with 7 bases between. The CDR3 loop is CSARVGLGYTF. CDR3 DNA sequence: TGCAGTGCTAGAGTAGGCCTTGGCTACACCTTC.

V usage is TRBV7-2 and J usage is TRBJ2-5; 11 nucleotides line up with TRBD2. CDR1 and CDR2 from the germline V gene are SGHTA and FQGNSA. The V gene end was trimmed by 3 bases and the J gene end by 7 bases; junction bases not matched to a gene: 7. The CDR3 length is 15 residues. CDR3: CASSFSGGAEGTQYF. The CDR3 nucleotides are TGTGCCAGCAGCTTTAGCGGGGGGGCCGAAGGGACCCAGTACTTC.

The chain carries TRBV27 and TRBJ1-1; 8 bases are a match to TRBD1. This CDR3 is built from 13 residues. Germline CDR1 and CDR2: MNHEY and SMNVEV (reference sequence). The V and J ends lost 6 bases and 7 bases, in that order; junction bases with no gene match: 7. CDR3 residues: CASSRQGSGEAFF. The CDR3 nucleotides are TGTGCCAGCAGCCGACAGGGGTCGGGTGAAGCTTTCTTT.